This T cell receptor beta chain was identified in a study of blood T cell repertoires in COVID-19. Looking at the study overall: The United States, Italy and Spain were the sources of the acute and convalescent COVID-19 samples. The analysed material was cDNA or gDNA that came from T cells, B-cell-depleted T cells, or PBMCs.

CDR1 and CDR2 (germline): LGHDT, YNNKEL (reference sequence). The CDR3 covers 13 residues. V was pared by 1 base and J by 1 base, with 4 bases between. In the original analysis: Quantification of nucleated cells was approximated via reference gene primer amplification. The table came from immunoSEQ multiplex PCR; TCRdb's copy has only in-frame clones and leaves some out. V and J calls and clone size are copied from that table; D and trimming were computed from the DNA. The sample comprises around 300,000 clones, around 85% of which are singletons, and 4% to 5% rests with the top ten. This clone came up a few times.

This receptor was obtained from a woman between 50 and 59 years old with active or convalescent COVID-19. Sequencing was performed on peripheral blood. The rearrangement joins TRBV3-1 (or the pseudogene TRBV3-2) to TRBJ1-1; D not resolved. In DNA form, the CDR3 reads TGTGCCAGCAGCCAAGGAGAGAACACTGAAGCTTTCTTT. Amino acid sequence: CASSQGENTEAFF.